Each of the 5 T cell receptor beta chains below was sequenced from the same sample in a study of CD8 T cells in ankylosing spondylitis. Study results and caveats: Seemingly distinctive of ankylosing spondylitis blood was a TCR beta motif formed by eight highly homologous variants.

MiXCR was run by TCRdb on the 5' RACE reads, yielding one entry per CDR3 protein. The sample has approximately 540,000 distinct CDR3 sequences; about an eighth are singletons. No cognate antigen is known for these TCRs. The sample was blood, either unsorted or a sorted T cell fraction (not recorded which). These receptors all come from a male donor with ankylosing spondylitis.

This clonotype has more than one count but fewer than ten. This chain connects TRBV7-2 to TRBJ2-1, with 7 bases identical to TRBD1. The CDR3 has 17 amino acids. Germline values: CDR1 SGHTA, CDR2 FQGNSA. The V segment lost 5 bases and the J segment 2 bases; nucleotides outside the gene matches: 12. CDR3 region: CASSPGQAPLAYNEQFF. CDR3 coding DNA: TGTGCCAGCAGCCCCGGACAGGCGCCCCTTGCCTACAATGAGCAGTTCTTC.

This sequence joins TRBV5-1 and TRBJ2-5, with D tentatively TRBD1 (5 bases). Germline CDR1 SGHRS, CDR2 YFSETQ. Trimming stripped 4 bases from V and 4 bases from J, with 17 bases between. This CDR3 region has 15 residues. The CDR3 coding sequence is TGCGCCAGCAGCATCATACAGCAGGGAACAGAGACCCAGTACTTC. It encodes CASSIIQQGTETQYF.

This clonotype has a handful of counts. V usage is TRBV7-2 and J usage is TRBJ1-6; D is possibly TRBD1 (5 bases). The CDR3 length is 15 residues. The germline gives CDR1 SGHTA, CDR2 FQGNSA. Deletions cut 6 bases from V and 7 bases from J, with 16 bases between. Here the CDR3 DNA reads TGTGCCAGCAGTCCGGGGGGGAATCGAAATTCACCCCTCCACTTT. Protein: CASSPGGNRNSPLHF.

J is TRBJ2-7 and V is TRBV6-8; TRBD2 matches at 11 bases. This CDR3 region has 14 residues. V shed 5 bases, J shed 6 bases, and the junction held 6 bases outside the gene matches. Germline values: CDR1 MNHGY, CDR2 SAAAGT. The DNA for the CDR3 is TGTGCCAGCAGTCACGGGACTAGCGGCTCCGAGCAGTACGTC. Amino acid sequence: CASSHGTSGSEQYV.

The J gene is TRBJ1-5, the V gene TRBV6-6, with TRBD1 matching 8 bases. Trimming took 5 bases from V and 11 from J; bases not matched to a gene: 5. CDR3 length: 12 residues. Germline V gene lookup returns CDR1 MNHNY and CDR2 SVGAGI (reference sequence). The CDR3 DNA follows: TGTGCCAGCAGTGTGGACAGGGTGGCCCAGCATTTT. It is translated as CASSVDRVAQHF.